Listed here are 30 T cell receptor beta chains from one sample, sequenced in a study of shared clonotypes between healthy human individuals. Profiling relied on immunoSEQ multiplex PCR, and the TCRdb table lists in-frame clones only, not all of them. The repertoire holds nearly 500,000 clones, with over 65% as singletons. Material for sequencing was PBMCs. The receptors shown here come from a middle-aged woman in good health. Some clones in this sample may be carry-over from other donors' samples.

The rearrangement links TRBV7-8 to TRBJ2-3; 11 bases line up with TRBD2. This CDR3 is built from 15 residues. Germline V gene lookup returns CDR1 SGHVS and CDR2 FQNEAQ. The ends lost 3 bases at V and 7 bases at J; junction bases unmatched: 6. The CDR3 loop is CASSFRTSGHNTQYF. The CDR3 DNA reads TGTGCCAGCAGCTTCAGGACTAGCGGGCACAATACGCAGTATTTT.

This clone was counted at least ten times. The chain is built from TRBV4-2 and TRBJ2-1, with 10 bases identical to TRBD2. The germline V gene encodes CDR1 LGHNA and CDR2 YNFKEQ. CDR3 length equals 16 residues. V lost 0 bases to trimming and J lost 2 bases; unmatched junction nucleotides: 1. CDR3: CASSQDLAGAYNEQFF. CDR3 in DNA: TGTGCCAGCAGCCAAGATCTAGCGGGAGCCTACAATGAGCAGTTCTTC.

The chain joins TRBV28 to TRBJ2-5; D is undetermined. The length of the CDR3 is 15 residues. The germline V gene has CDR1 MDHEN and CDR2 SYDVKM. V lost 6 bases, J lost 4 bases, and 18 bases lay in between. DNA of the CDR3: TGTGCCAGCAGAGGAACCACGTCGGTTGCAGAGACCCAGTACTTC. It codes for CASRGTTSVAETQYF.

The genes are TRBV20-1 and TRBJ2-5, with D uncertain. CDR3 length equals 11 residues. From germline, CDR1 is DFQATT and CDR2 SNEGSKA (reference sequence). V shed 3 bases and J shed 5 bases, with 7 bases lying between them. In DNA form, the CDR3 reads TGCAGTGCTAGCGGTGGGGAGACCCAGTACTTC. This gives the protein CSASGGETQYF.

Notes on this clone: A much larger clonotype is one base distant, so this may be a read error. The rearrangement links TRBV27 to TRBJ2-5; 12 bases agree with TRBD1. The J call may be mistaken, given a closer DNA end match to TRBJ2-7. CDR1 is MNHEY and CDR2 is SMNVEV in the germline V gene (reference sequence). The CDR3 sequence is 15 residues long. CDR3 sequence: CASSSPGQGAYEQYF. The CDR3 bases are TGTGCCAGCAGCTCCCCGGGACAGGGGGCATACGAGCAGTACTTC.

This clone was counted a few times. An end of the junction differs from the germline gene, which may be a read error. In the same sample, other DNA sequences code for this CDR3. The rearrangement joins TRBV11-2 to TRBJ1-1; unclear D gene. The CDR3 runs 16 residues. Germline V gives CDR1 SGHAT, CDR2 FQNNGV. The CDR3 DNA reads as TGTGCTAGCAGCTCCCCCGAGTGGATTCGGGACACTGAAGCTTTCTTT. Translation gives CASSSPEWIRDTEAFF. Full variable domain (missing parts from reference TRBV11-2 and TRBJ1-1): EAGVAQSPRYKIIEKRQSVAFWCNPISGHATLYWYQQILGQGPKLLIQFQNNGVVDDSQLPKDRFSAERLKGVDSTLKIQPAKLEDSAVYLCASSSPEWIRDTEAFFGQGTRLTVV.

V gene TRBV4-2 combines with J gene TRBJ1-5; D is perhaps TRBD1 (5 bases). Trimming cost V 1 base and J 4 bases, with 11 bases left between them. Germline loops: CDR1 LGHNA, CDR2 YNFKEQ. This CDR3 region has 15 residues. The CDR3 spells CASSQGRTQNQPQHF. The CDR3 coding sequence is TGTGCCAGCAGCCAAGGGAGGACACAAAATCAGCCCCAGCATTTT.

V usage is TRBV13 and J usage is TRBJ1-1; maybe TRBD1 (6 bases). Between the trimmed V and J ends, which lost 4 bases and 1 base, there was a span of 19 bases. The CDR3 extends over 17 amino acids. From germline, CDR1 is PRHDT and CDR2 FYEKMQ (reference sequence). The CDR3 DNA follows: TGTGCCAGCAGCTGGGGAGCGGGGGGCGAAACGAACACTGAAGCTTTCTTT. Protein: CASSWGAGGETNTEAFF. Full variable domain (outside the CDR3, taken from reference TRBV13 and TRBJ1-1): AAGVIQSPRHLIKEKRETATLKCYPIPRHDTVYWYQQGPGQDPQFLISFYEKMQSDKGSIPDRFSAQQFSDYHSELNMSSLELGDSALYFCASSWGAGGETNTEAFFGQGTRLTVV.

This chain connects TRBV30 to TRBJ1-6, with D possibly being TRBD1 (6 bases). Trimming cost V 4 bases and J 5 bases, with 12 bases left between them. CDR1 and CDR2 from the germline V gene are GTSNPN and SVGIG (reference sequence). CDR3 length: 14 residues. This chain's CDR3 is CAWTQGPDNSPLHF. In DNA, the CDR3 is TGTGCCTGGACCCAGGGGCCGGATAATTCACCCCTCCACTTT.

The chain employs TRBV25-1 and TRBJ2-5; TRBD2 agrees at 10 bases. Per the germline V gene, CDR1 is MGHDK and CDR2 is SYGVNS. Trimming took 0 bases from V and 4 from J; bases not matched to a gene: 5. This CDR3 contains 16 residues. The CDR3 DNA follows: TGTGCCAGCAGTGAATACAGCGGGAGGGCCTCAGAGACCCAGTACTTC. This gives the protein CASSEYSGRASETQYF. Full variable domain (remainder filled in from reference TRBV25-1 and TRBJ2-5): EADIYQTPRYLVIGTGKKITLECSQTMGHDKMYWYQQDPGMELHLIHYSYGVNSTEKGDLSSESTVSRIRTEHFPLTLESARPSHTSQYLCASSEYSGRASETQYFGPGTRLLVL.

Only one count was recorded for this clone. The genes are TRBV28 and TRBJ2-7, with 13 bases lining up with TRBD2. Germline V gene lookup returns CDR1 MDHEN and CDR2 SYDVKM. This CDR3 has 14 amino acids. V lost 8 bases to trimming and J lost 4 bases; unmatched junction nucleotides: 5. CDR3 sequence reads: CASGLAGERYEQYF. The CDR3 DNA follows: TGTGCCAGCGGACTAGCGGGAGAGCGGTACGAGCAGTACTTC.

V gene TRBV4-2 combines with J gene TRBJ2-7; possible D gene TRBD1, 6 bases. From germline, CDR1 is LGHNA and CDR2 YNFKEQ. With 4 bases removed from V and 3 bases from J, the gap between germline ends came to 16 bases. The CDR3 has 15 amino acids. CDR3 sequence (DNA): TGTGCCAGCAGCCCCCTCCCGGACAGCGACTACGAGCAGTACTTC. Amino acid sequence: CASSPLPDSDYEQYF.

This chain joins TRBV19 and TRBJ2-7; TRBD2 might be the D (5 bases). From germline, CDR1 is LNHDA and CDR2 SQIVND (reference sequence). The CDR3 is 16 residues long. Deletions cut 2 bases from V and 5 bases from J, with 19 bases between. This chain's CDR3 is CASSINRYGRVDEQYF. CDR3 coding DNA: TGTGCCAGTAGTATAAACCGATATGGGCGGGTCGACGAGCAGTACTTC.

V and J are TRBV6-5 and TRBJ2-2; 9 nucleotides match TRBD1. This CDR3 is 15 amino acids long. Germline V lookup: CDR1 MNHEY, CDR2 SVGAGI. Trimming took 6 bases from V and 4 from J; bases not matched to a gene: 6. CDR3 DNA: TGTGCCAGCAGGGAACAGGGGGCGTCCACCGGGGAGCTGTTTTTT. It codes for CASREQGASTGELFF.

The chain combines TRBV5-1 with TRBJ1-1; D is possibly TRBD1 (6 bases). CDR1 is SGHRS and CDR2 is YFSETQ in the germline V gene. This CDR3 spans 14 amino acids. Between the trimmed V and J ends, which lost 2 bases and 3 bases, there was a span of 11 bases. The CDR3 nucleotides are TGCGCCAGCAGCTTCAGGGAGGGGGACACTGAAGCTTTCTTT. Translation gives CASSFREGDTEAFF.

The chain is built from TRBV7-9 and TRBJ2-1; 13 nucleotides match TRBD2. Germline V gives CDR1 SEHNR, CDR2 FQNEAQ (reference sequence). After removal of 2 bases from V and 4 bases from J, the junction contained 5 bases not matched to a gene. The CDR3 spans 17 residues. DNA of the CDR3: TGTGCCAGCAGCTTAACGGGACTAGCGGGGATTTACAATGAGCAGTTCTTC. Residues: CASSLTGLAGIYNEQFF. Variable domain in full (rest from reference TRBV7-9 and TRBJ2-1): DTGVSQNPRHKITKRGQNVTFRCDPISEHNRLYWYRQTLGQGPEFLTYFQNEAQLEKSRLLSDRFSAERPKGSFSTLEIQRTEQGDSAMYLCASSLTGLAGIYNEQFFGPGTRLTVL.

This chain joins TRBV7-8 and TRBJ1-2, with 10 bases matching TRBD1. In germline, CDR1 is SGHVS, CDR2 FQNEAQ. The ends lost 5 bases at V and 8 bases at J; junction bases unmatched: 5. This CDR3 region has 13 residues. The CDR3 DNA follows: TGTGCCAGCAGCCAGACAGGGGGCGGCGGCTACACCTTC. Amino acids: CASSQTGGGGYTF.

This clone was seen just once. The rearrangement joins TRBV5-5 to TRBJ1-2, with 10 positions matching TRBD1. V trimming: 0 bases; J trimming: 6 bases; junction bases outside the gene matches: 11. CDR3 length: 17 amino acids. The V gene's germline CDR1 is SGHKS and CDR2 YYEKEE (reference sequence). The CDR3 region is CASSLGDRGPGPDGYTF. In DNA, the CDR3 is TGTGCCAGCAGCTTGGGGGACAGGGGCCCCGGTCCGGATGGCTACACCTTC. The whole variable domain, remainder taken from reference TRBV5-5 and TRBJ1-2, is DAGVTQSPTHLIKTRGQQVTLRCSPISGHKSVSWYQQVLGQGPQFIFQYYEKEERGRGNFPDRFSARQFPNYSSELNVNALLLGDSALYLCASSLGDRGPGPDGYTFGSGTRLTVV.

The chain has TRBV5-1 and TRBJ2-2; D call uncertain. The V gene lost 4 bases and the J gene lost 3 bases, with 7 bases spanning the gap. Germline V lookup: CDR1 SGHRS, CDR2 YFSETQ. CDR3 length equals 13 residues. CDR3 loop: CASSPEYTGELFF. The CDR3 coding sequence is TGCGCCAGCAGCCCAGAGTACACCGGGGAGCTGTTTTTT.

This chain links TRBV27 with TRBJ1-3; D not resolved. V was trimmed by 6 bases and J by 0 bases, leaving 6 bases between them. Germline lookup yields CDR1 MNHEY and CDR2 SMNVEV (reference sequence). This CDR3 has 13 amino acids. The CDR3 DNA follows: TGTGCCAGCAGAACATCCTCTGGAAACACCATATATTTT. This translates into CASRTSSGNTIYF.

V gene TRBV28 combines with J gene TRBJ2-5; 9 bases are shared with TRBD1. Germline CDR1 MDHEN, CDR2 SYDVKM. Trimming at V came to 3 bases and at J to 7 bases, leaving 6 bases not matched to a gene. This CDR3 is 14 amino acids long. CDR3 sequence (DNA): TGTGCCAGCAGTTTTAGACAGGGGGGAGGGACCCAGTACTTC. Translated, it gives CASSFRQGGGTQYF. Full variable domain (missing parts from reference TRBV28 and TRBJ2-5): DVKVTQSSRYLVKRTGEKVFLECVQDMDHENMFWYRQDPGLGLRLIYFSYDVKMKEKGDIPEGYSVSREKKERFSLILESASTNQTSMYLCASSFRQGGGTQYFGPGTRLLVL.

The chain joins TRBV10-1 to TRBJ2-3; D is perhaps TRBD1 (5 bases). Trimming pared 2 bases from V and 2 bases from J, leaving 14 bases between. CDR1 is WNHNN and CDR2 is SYGVQD in the germline V gene (reference sequence). The CDR3 length is 16 residues. In DNA, the CDR3 is TGCGCCAGCAGTGAGCGGCGCCAGGGCAACACAGATACGCAGTATTTT. Protein sequence: CASSERRQGNTDTQYF.

The chain couples TRBV9 to TRBJ2-7; perhaps TRBD2 as D (6 bases). The ends were cut back, 6 bases at V and 5 bases at J, with 21 bases in the middle. The germline V gene has CDR1 SGDLS and CDR2 YYNGEE. The CDR3 contains 15 residues. The CDR3 here is CASNALGGSNDEQYF. The CDR3 coding sequence is TGTGCCAGCAACGCCCTTGGGGGGAGTAACGACGAGCAGTACTTC.

The chain joins TRBV27 to TRBJ2-2; maybe TRBD2 (6 bases). Trimming took off 6 bases at V and 6 bases at J, with 17 bases between the two ends. Germline assignment: CDR1 MNHEY and CDR2 SMNVEV (reference sequence). The CDR3 is made up of 15 amino acids. Here the CDR3 DNA reads TGTGCCAGCAGCCTTAGGGACTTCGGGGCCGGGGAGCTGTTTTTT. Protein: CASSLRDFGAGELFF.

This clone has only a few counts. CDR3 in amino acids: CASSEWAGGAETQYF. The CDR3 coding sequence is TGTGCCAGCAGTGAATGGGCAGGGGGCGCAGAGACCCAGTACTTC. V and J are TRBV25-1 and TRBJ2-5; TRBD1 agrees at 8 bases. The CDR3 loop spans 15 amino acids. CDR1 MGHDK and CDR2 SYGVNS come from the germline V gene. The trim removed 1 base at V and 4 bases at J, leaving 5 bases unmatched.

This chain uses TRBV5-1 with TRBJ2-7; TRBD2 matches at 8 bases. The CDR3 totals 13 residues. The V segment lost 5 bases and the J segment 2 bases; nucleotides outside the gene matches: 3. Germline V CDR1 and CDR2: SGHRS, YFSETQ. The CDR3 region has the DNA TGCGCCAGCAGGCGGGAGGCTGCCTACGAGCAGTACTTC. Translating gives CASRREAAYEQYF.

The rearrangement links TRBV14 to TRBJ2-1, with D possibly matching TRBD2 (6 bases). The length of the CDR3 is 14 residues. The V and J ends lost 4 bases and 0 bases respectively, with 7 bases between them. Germline lookup yields CDR1 SGHDN and CDR2 FVKESK. The CDR3 DNA is TGTGCCAGCAGCCGGGACTTCTCCTACAATGAGCAGTTCTTC. This sequence encodes CASSRDFSYNEQFF.

V is TRBV18 and J is TRBJ2-2; D possibly uses TRBD1 or TRBD2 (5 bases each). Germline V gene data show CDR1 as KGHSH and CDR2 as LQKENI. Trimming removed 4 bases at V and 5 bases at J, with 11 bases between. This CDR3 has 14 amino acids. The CDR3 sequence: CASSLSRETGELFF. The CDR3, as DNA: TGTGCCAGCTCACTGAGCAGGGAGACCGGGGAGCTGTTTTTT.

The rearrangement joins TRBV19 to TRBJ2-2, with a weak D call TRBD2 (6 bases). The CDR3 is made up of 13 amino acids. CDR1 is LNHDA and CDR2 is SQIVND in the germline V gene (reference sequence). The V gene lost 8 bases and the J gene lost 5 bases, with 12 bases spanning the gap. The CDR3 protein is CASWDSLTGELFF. The CDR3 nucleotides read TGTGCCAGTTGGGACTCCCTAACCGGGGAGCTGTTTTTT.

The chain is built from TRBV28 and TRBJ1-2; D not certain. The CDR3 is 13 amino acids. Trimming pared 7 bases from V and 3 bases from J, leaving 12 bases between. Germline V gene data show CDR1 as MDHEN and CDR2 as SYDVKM. The CDR3, as DNA: TGTGCCAGCAATGGAGGGCCTTACTATGGCTACACCTTC. Encoded protein: CASNGGPYYGYTF.